The sequence of this T cell receptor beta chain was determined in a study of blood T cell repertoires in COVID-19. In germline, CDR1 is SGHTA, CDR2 FQGTGA. This CDR3 is built from 13 residues. Trimming shortened V by 0 bases and J by 4 bases, and 6 bases separated the two germline ends. The assay was immunoSEQ multiplex PCR, and TCRdb's table has in-frame clones only and misses some. The sample has 150,000 to 200,000 clones, over 75% seen once; the top ten hold more than 0.75%. The source material was PBMCs or T cells enriched from blood (not recorded which). The receptor was isolated from a woman aged 18 to 35 who had recovered from COVID-19. This sequence joins TRBV7-3 and TRBJ1-1, with D possibly being TRBD1 (5 bases). CDR3 in DNA: TGTGCCAGCAGCTTAACCAGGGCCACTGAAGCTTTCTTT. Residues: CASSLTRATEAFF.